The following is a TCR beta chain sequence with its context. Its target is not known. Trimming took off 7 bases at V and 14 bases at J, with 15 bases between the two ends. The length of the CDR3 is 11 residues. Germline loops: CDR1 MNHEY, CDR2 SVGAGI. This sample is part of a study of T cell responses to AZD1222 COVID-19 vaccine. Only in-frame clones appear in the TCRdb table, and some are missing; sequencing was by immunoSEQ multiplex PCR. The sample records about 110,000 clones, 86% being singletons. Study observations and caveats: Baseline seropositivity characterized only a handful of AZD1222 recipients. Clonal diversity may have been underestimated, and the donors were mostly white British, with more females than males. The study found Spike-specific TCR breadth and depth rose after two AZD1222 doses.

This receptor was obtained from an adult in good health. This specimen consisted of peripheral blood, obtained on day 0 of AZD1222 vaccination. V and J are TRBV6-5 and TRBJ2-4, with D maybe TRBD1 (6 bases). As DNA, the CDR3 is TGTGCCAGCACCGAGACAGGTCCCGAGTACTTC. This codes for CASTETGPEYF.